This T cell receptor beta chain is from a study of cytomegalovirus exposure and HLA in healthy donors. Overall study context: Researchers found that approximately 85% of just under 400 genotyped donors fell within the Caucasian-associated ancestry cluster. Findings and limits, study-wide: In a later analysis, donors in an Asian-associated ancestry cluster reportedly had fewer N-insertions in productive TCRs than the cohort mean. The study found most TCR sequences rare, yet found some public TCRs in many donors.

This clone was seen only a few times. The antigen remains unidentified. The CDR3 runs to 13 residues. Trimming stripped 6 bases from V and 10 bases from J, with 18 bases between. Per the germline V gene, CDR1 is KGHSH and CDR2 is LQKENI. The primer mix had 60 Vbeta and 13 Jbeta primers. Only in-frame clones appear in the TCRdb table, and some are missing; sequencing was by immunoSEQ multiplex PCR. Here the sample spans about 190,000 clones, approximately 77% being singletons. Sequencing was carried out using PBMCs. This TCR was sampled from a man in his forties or fifties in good health and CMV-seropositive. The chain uses TRBV18 and TRBJ1-1; no clear D gene. The CDR3 protein is CASSSNRERGAFF. The CDR3 DNA reads TGTGCCAGCTCGAGTAATCGCGAACGGGGAGCTTTCTTT.